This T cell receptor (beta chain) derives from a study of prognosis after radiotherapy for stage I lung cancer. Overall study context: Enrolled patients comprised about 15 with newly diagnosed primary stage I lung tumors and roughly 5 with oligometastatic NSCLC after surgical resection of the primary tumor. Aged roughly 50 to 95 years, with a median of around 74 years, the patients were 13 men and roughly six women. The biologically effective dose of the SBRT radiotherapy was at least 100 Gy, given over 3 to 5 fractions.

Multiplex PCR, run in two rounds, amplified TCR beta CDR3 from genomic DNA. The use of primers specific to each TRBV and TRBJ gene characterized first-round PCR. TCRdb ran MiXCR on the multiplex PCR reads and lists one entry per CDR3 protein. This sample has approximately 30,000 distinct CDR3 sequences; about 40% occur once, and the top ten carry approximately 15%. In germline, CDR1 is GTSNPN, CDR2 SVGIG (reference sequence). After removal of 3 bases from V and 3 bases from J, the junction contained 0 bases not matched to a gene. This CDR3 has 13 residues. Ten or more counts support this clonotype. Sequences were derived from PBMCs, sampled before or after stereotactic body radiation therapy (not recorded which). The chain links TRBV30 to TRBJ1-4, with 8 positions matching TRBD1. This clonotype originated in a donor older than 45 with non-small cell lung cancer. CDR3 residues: CAWRQGANEKLFF. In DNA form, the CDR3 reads TGTGCCTGGAGACAGGGGGCTAATGAAAAACTGTTTTTT.